This TCR beta chain was recovered during a study of blood T cells in healthy people across ages. This clonotype appeared a few times. CDR3 length: 15 amino acids. V lost 0 bases and J lost 5, with 13 bases in between. Germline V gene data show CDR1 as SGHTA and CDR2 as FQGNSA. Extraction of total RNA produced a minimum of 5 micrograms from each sample. Through a sample-barcoded 5' primer and a J-beta primer mix, a second PCR was run for roughly 6 to 11 cycles. Every cDNA molecule carried a tag from a template-switch adaptor bearing 12 random nucleotides. TCRdb recomputed calls from the 5' RACE reads with MiXCR, one row per CDR3 protein. The table lists 1,800,000 or so distinct CDR3 sequences, 30% to 40% of them singletons.

J is TRBJ1-1 and V is TRBV7-2; D is uncertain. The sample consisted of blood. The sequence derives from a human donor in good health. As DNA, the CDR3 is TGTGCCAGCAGCTTAGCCCCGGGGAGTGGGACTGAAGCTTTCTTT. Protein product: CASSLAPGSGTEAFF.